The T cell receptor beta chain under discussion was sequenced for a study of blood T cell repertoires in COVID-19. Overall study context: Samples of COVID-19 (acute and convalescent) were obtained from the United States, Italy and Spain. Sample material is recorded as cDNA or gDNA derived from T cells, B-cell-depleted T cells, or PBMCs.

How the authors handled the data: Amplification from reference gene primers served as the basis for estimated nucleated cell counts. The assay was immunoSEQ multiplex PCR, and TCRdb's table has in-frame clones only and misses some. D and trimming were read from the DNA, whereas the V and J calls and clone size are those reported in that table. The sample includes tens of thousands of clones, approximately 85% of them seen just once. Germline assignment: CDR1 GTSNPN and CDR2 SVGIG (reference sequence). The length of the CDR3 is 14 residues. V was trimmed by 0 bases and J by 7 bases, leaving 12 bases between them. Seattle's cohort entered during active infection and was followed longitudinally.

This TCR derives from a woman of 80 years or more with COVID-19, enrolled during active disease. The sample was peripheral blood. This chain uses TRBV30 with TRBJ1-4, with D maybe TRBD1 (5 bases). CDR3 DNA sequence: TGTGCCTGGAGTGTACAGGCAGGGCTTGAAAAACTGTTTTTT. This translates into CAWSVQAGLEKLFF.